This T cell receptor (beta chain) is drawn from a study of STAT5B mutations in CD4+ large granular lymphocyte leukemia. Study-level results: 8/27 top patient clones versus 2/35 control clones were TRBV06-family. The CD4+ versus CD8+ T-LGLL clonality difference may reflect limited sample size. Patient CD4-sorted repertoires looked more clonal than healthy CD4+ repertoires, even without putative leukemic clones.

Buffy coats from healthy blood donors served as controls. Per the germline V gene, CDR1 is MNHNS and CDR2 is SASEGT. V shed 7 bases and J 2 bases; nucleotides not matched to a gene: 10. The CDR3 is made up of 15 amino acids. The data were produced by immunoSEQ multiplex PCR, yet TCRdb's version contains in-frame clones alone and is incomplete. The sample shows about 31,000 clones, about 89% of them seen only once. This clone was detected only once. Its antigen is not known. This TCR was recovered from a human donor in good health. The sequencing sample was made of CD4+ T cells from blood buffy coats. V usage is TRBV6-1 and J usage is TRBJ2-5; the match to TRBD1 covers 7 bases. The CDR3 is CASIRDRVIQETQYF. In DNA form, the CDR3 reads TGTGCCAGCATCCGAGACAGGGTAATTCAAGAGACCCAGTACTTC.